The T cell receptor beta chain described here comes from a study of T cell changes during pregnancy in multiple sclerosis. V lost 0 bases, J lost 0 bases, and 15 bases lay in between. Per germline, CDR1 SGHNT and CDR2 YENEEA. CDR3 length: 18 residues. Some clones are missing from TCRdb's copy, which holds only in-frame ones; the method was immunoSEQ multiplex PCR. The table has 91,000 or so clones, approximately 92% seen once. The sequencing used peripheral blood, collected after pregnancy. The rearrangement links TRBV11-3 to TRBJ2-1, with D perhaps TRBD2 (6 bases). The receptor's source is a female donor with multiple sclerosis, enrolled in a pregnancy study. The DNA for the CDR3 is TGTGCCAGCAGCTTAGATCAAGGCGGGACTTTCTCCTACAATGAGCAGTTCTTC. Translating gives CASSLDQGGTFSYNEQFF.